This T cell receptor (beta chain) was sequenced during a study of T cell repertoires in cytomegalovirus infection (dated by TCRdb to the late 2010s). Context from the whole study: Alongside well-studied HLA-B-restricted epitopes, the peptide stimulations were aimed at recently identified HLA-C-restricted CMV epitopes, whose presentation resists viral immunomodulation. Because public TCR beta signatures pointed to carriage of CMV infection together with the matching HLA type, the HLA type of each donor mattered for the analysis. General study outcomes and caveats: In both this cohort and an independent 352-donor cohort, the cumulative frequency of public TCR beta family members distinguished carriers of CMV infection plus the relevant HLA type. The ex vivo response was dominated by HLA-C-restricted CMV-specific TCR beta clonotypes, which also provided the single most frequent clonotype in two of eight donors.

Read against the paper, the sample's treatment or condition label means: in vitro stimulation with specific CMV peptide epitopes to enrich CMV-specific T cells. Sequencer: Illumina HiSeq 1500. TCRdb applied fastp at Q25 and MiXCR to the public reads, then kept only in-frame beta chains. Here each entry gathers all rows of one CDR3 protein and keeps the most common genes and DNA. For this sample the table gives tens of thousands of distinct CDR3 sequences, of which roughly 25% were detected only once. The leading ten clones occupy roughly 50% of the sample. This clonotype was picked up many times. Which antigen it targets is not known. No clone much larger than this one lies a single base away; base qualities are absent. Sequences were derived from CD8+ T cells from cultured PBMCs, sampled from culture after CMV antigen stimulation. The origin of this receptor is a human donor in good health (CMV status not recorded). Some clones in this sample may be carry-over from other donors' samples.

DNA sequence: TGTGCCAGCAGCCCCGGCCCCTACGAGCAGTACTTC. The resulting protein is CASSPGPYEQYF. The chain is made from TRBV7-9 and TRBJ2-7, with no confident D gene call. V is pared back by 5 bases and J by 2 bases, with 7 bases lying between the germline termini. According to the germline V gene (reference sequence), CDR1 reads SEHNR and CDR2 reads FQNEAQ. CDR3 length: 12 amino acids, cysteine to phenylalanine. Just the 36-base CDR3 DNA is kept, in frame starting at base 1. Outside the CDR3, residues come from the reference TRBV7-9 and TRBJ2-7 proteins, so the full variable domain is: DTGVSQNPRHKITKRGQNVTFRCDPISEHNRLYWYRQTLGQGPEFLTYFQNEAQLEKSRLLSDRFSAERPKGSFSTLEIQRTEQGDSAMYLCASSPGPYEQYFGPGTRLTVT.